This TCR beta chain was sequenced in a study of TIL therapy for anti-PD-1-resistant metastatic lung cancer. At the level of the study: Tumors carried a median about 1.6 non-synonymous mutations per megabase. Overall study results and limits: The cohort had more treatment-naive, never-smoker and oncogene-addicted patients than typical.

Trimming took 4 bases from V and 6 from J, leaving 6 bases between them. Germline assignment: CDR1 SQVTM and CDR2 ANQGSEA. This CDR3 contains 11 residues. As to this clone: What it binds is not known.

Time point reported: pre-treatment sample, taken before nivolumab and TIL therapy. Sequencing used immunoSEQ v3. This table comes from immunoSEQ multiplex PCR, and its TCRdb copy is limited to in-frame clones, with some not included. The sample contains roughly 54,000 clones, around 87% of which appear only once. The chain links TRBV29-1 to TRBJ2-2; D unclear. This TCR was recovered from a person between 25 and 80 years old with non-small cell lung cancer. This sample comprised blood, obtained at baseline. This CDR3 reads CSVGGAGELFF. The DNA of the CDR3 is TGCAGCGTTGGAGGTGCCGGGGAGCTGTTTTTT.